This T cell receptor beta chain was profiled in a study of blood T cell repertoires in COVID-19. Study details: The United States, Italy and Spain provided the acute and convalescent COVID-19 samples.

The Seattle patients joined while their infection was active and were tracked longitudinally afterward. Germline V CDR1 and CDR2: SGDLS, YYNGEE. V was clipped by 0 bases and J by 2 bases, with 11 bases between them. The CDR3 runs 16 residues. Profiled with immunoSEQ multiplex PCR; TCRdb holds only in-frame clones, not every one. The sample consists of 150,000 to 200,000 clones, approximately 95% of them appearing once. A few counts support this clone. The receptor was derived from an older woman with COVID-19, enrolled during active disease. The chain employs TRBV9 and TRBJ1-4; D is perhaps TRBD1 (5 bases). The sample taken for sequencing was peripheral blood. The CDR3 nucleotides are TGTGCCAGCAGCGTAGGATTAAGGGGCACTAATGAAAAACTGTTTTTT. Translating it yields CASSVGLRGTNEKLFF.